This is a list of T cell receptor beta chains from one sample in a study of T-cell reconstitution after alpha-beta-depleted transplantation in children. TCRdb passed the PCR reads through MiXCR, listing each CDR3 protein once. Here the sample spans some 390,000 distinct CDR3 sequences, roughly 22% being singletons. The starting material was PBMCs from the stem cell graft donor, obtained from the stem cell graft. The receptors stem from a human donor who donated a stem cell graft to a child with acute myeloid leukemia. CDR3s include the opening cysteine and the closing phenylalanine or tryptophan. Fields, in order: D gene, J gene, V gene, clone size, CDR3 DNA, CDR3 protein. The D gene is left open where the match is weak. Rows give clone size only sometimes, using once, few, many, or a class for an expanded clone.

d_gene: -
j_gene: TRBJ2-2
v_gene: TRBV28
abundance: -
CDR3nt: TGTGCCAGCAGTTTAGGGTCTTGGCTAGATAGGATTAACACCGGGGAGCTGTTTTTT
CDR3aa: CASSLGSWLDRINTGELFF

d_gene: -
j_gene: TRBJ1-1
v_gene: TRBV18
abundance: -
CDR3nt: TGTGCCAGCTCACCACCGGGAAAGGGGCTGCGTACTGAAGCTTTCTTT
CDR3aa: CASSPPGKGLRTEAFF

d_gene: TRBD1
j_gene: TRBJ2-3
v_gene: TRBV2
abundance: -
CDR3nt: TGTGCCAGCAGTGCCGACAGGGCGTCAGATACGCAGTATTTT
CDR3aa: CASSADRASDTQYF

d_gene: TRBD2
j_gene: TRBJ2-1
v_gene: TRBV7-3
abundance: few
CDR3nt: TGTGCCAGCAGCTTAACTAGGGGGACTAGCGGGCCCTACAATGAGCAGTTCTTC
CDR3aa: CASSLTRGTSGPYNEQFF

d_gene: -
j_gene: TRBJ1-2
v_gene: TRBV4-3
abundance: -
CDR3nt: TGCGCCAGCCGTCGGGGTAGCTATGGCTACACCTTC
CDR3aa: CASRRGSYGYTF

d_gene: -
j_gene: TRBJ1-5
v_gene: TRBV12-5
abundance: many
CDR3nt: TGTGCTAGTGGTTCCTCGGGGCCCAATCAGCCCCAGCATTTT
CDR3aa: CASGSSGPNQPQHF

d_gene: -
j_gene: TRBJ2-1
v_gene: TRBV20-1
abundance: few
CDR3nt: TGCAGGGTCATTAACAGAAATGAGCAGTTCTTC
CDR3aa: CRVINRNEQFF

d_gene: -
j_gene: TRBJ2-7
v_gene: TRBV6-2/TRBV6-3
abundance: -
CDR3nt: TGTGCCAGCAGTTCAGGAGATTTTCGTTACGAGCAGTACTTC
CDR3aa: CASSSGDFRYEQYF

d_gene: -
j_gene: TRBJ2-7
v_gene: TRBV4-1
abundance: few
CDR3nt: TGCGCCAGCAGCCATGATAATAGCGGCCTCCGGTCCTACGAGCAGTACTTC
CDR3aa: CASSHDNSGLRSYEQYF

d_gene: TRBD1
j_gene: TRBJ1-5
v_gene: TRBV20-1
abundance: -
CDR3nt: TGCAGTGCGACGGACAGGACTAGCAATCAGCCCCAGCATTTT
CDR3aa: CSATDRTSNQPQHF